This T cell receptor (beta chain) emerged from a study of technical replicates of blood from several donors. Germline V gene data show CDR1 as MNHNS and CDR2 as SASEGT. CDR3 length equals 12 residues. The V end was cut by 7 bases, the J end by 3 bases, with 10 bases between. Profiling relied on immunoSEQ multiplex PCR, and the TCRdb table lists in-frame clones only, not all of them. The table includes under 80,000 clones, 94% detected once. This receptor was taken from a human donor in good health. V usage is TRBV6-1 and J usage is TRBJ2-7, with a tentative D call TRBD1 (5 bases). The sequenced material came from T cells isolated from PBMCs. CDR3 nucleotide sequence: TGTGCCAGCACAGGGCGAGGCTACGAGCAGTACTTC. Translation gives CASTGRGYEQYF.